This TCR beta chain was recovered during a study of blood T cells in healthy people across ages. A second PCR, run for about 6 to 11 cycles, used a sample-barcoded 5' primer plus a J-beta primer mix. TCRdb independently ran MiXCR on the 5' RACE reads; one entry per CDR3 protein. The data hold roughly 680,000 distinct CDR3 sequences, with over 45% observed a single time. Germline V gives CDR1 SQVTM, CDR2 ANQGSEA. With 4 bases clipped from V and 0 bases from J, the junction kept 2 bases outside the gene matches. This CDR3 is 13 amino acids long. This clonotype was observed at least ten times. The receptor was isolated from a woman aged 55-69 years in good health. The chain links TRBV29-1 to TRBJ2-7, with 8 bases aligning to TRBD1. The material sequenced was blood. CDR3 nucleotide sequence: TGCAGCGTTGCCCAGGGGGCCTCCTACGAGCAGTACTTC. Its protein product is CSVAQGASYEQYF.